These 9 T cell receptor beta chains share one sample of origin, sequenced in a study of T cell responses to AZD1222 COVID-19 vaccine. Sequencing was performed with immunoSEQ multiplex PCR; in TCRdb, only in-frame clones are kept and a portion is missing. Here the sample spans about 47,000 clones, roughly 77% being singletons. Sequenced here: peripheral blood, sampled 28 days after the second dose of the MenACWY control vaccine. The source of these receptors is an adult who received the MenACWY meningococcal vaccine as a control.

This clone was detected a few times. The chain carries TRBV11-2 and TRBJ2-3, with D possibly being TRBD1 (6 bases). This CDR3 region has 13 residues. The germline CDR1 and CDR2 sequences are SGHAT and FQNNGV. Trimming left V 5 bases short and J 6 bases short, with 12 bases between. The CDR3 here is CASSIRGWDTQYF. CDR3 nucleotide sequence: TGTGCCAGCAGCATCAGGGGTTGGGATACGCAGTATTTT.

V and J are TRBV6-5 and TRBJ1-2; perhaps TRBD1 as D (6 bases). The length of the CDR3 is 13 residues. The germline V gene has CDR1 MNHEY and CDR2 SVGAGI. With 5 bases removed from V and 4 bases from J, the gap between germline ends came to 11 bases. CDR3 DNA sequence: TGTGCCAGCAGTCTAGGACAGCCCTATGGCTACACCTTC. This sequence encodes CASSLGQPYGYTF.

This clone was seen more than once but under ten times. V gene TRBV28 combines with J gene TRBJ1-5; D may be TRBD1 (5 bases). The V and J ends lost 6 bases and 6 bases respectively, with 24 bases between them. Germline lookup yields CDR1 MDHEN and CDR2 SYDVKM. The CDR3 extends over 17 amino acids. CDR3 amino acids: CASSSPRTPSSGQPQHF. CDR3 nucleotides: TGTGCCAGCAGCTCCCCCCGGACACCTTCAAGCGGTCAGCCCCAGCATTTT.

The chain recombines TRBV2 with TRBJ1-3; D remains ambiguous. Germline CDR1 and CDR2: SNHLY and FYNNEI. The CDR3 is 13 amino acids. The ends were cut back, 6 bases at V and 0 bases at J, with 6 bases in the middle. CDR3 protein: CASSWDSGNTIYF. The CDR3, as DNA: TGTGCCAGCAGCTGGGACTCTGGAAACACCATATATTTT.

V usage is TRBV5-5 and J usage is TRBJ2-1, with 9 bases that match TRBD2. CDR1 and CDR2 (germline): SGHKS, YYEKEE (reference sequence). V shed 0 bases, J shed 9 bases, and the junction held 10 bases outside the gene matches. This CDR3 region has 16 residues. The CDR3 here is CASSLEGAGLAFEQFF. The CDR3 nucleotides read TGTGCCAGCAGCTTGGAGGGGGCGGGACTAGCTTTTGAGCAGTTCTTC.

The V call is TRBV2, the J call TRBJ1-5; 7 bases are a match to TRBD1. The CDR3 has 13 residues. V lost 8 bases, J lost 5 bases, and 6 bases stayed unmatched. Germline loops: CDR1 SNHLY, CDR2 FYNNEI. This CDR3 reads CASRRQGDQPQHF. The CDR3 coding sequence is TGTGCCAGCCGGCGACAGGGAGATCAGCCCCAGCATTTT.

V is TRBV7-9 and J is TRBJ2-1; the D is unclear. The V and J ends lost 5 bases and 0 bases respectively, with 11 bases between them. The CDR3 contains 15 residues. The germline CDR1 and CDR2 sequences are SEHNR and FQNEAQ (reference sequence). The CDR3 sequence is CASSRLVSSYNEQFF. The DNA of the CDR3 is TGTGCCAGCAGCCGGCTAGTTTCCTCCTACAATGAGCAGTTCTTC.

CDR3 loop: CASSRSQGTISNSPLHF. The CDR3 nucleotides are TGTGCCAGCAGTAGATCACAGGGAACGATTTCTAATTCACCCCTCCACTTT. This chain links TRBV6-6 with TRBJ1-6; perhaps TRBD1 as D (6 bases). Germline V gene data show CDR1 as MNHNY and CDR2 as SVGAGI (reference sequence). The length of the CDR3 is 17 residues. The ends were cut back, 5 bases at V and 6 bases at J, with 20 bases in the middle.

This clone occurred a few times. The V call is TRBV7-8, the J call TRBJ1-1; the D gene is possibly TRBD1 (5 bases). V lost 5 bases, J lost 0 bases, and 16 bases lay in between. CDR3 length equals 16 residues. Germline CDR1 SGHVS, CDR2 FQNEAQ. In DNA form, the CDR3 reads TGTGCCAGCAGCCGAGAAACAGGTAAAGTGAACACTGAAGCTTTCTTT. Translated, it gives CASSRETGKVNTEAFF.